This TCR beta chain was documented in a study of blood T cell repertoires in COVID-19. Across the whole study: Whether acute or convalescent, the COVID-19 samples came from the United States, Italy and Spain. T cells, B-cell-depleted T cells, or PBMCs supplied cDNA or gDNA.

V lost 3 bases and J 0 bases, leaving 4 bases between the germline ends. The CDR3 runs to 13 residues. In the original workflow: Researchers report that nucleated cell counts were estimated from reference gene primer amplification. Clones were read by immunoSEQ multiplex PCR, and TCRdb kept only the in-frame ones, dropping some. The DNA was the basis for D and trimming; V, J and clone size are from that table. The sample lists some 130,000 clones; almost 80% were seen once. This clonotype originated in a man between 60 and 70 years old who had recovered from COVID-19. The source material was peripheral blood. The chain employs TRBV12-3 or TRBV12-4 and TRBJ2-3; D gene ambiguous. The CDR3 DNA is TGTGCCAGCAGTTTGGGCAGCACAGATACGCAGTATTTT. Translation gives CASSLGSTDTQYF.